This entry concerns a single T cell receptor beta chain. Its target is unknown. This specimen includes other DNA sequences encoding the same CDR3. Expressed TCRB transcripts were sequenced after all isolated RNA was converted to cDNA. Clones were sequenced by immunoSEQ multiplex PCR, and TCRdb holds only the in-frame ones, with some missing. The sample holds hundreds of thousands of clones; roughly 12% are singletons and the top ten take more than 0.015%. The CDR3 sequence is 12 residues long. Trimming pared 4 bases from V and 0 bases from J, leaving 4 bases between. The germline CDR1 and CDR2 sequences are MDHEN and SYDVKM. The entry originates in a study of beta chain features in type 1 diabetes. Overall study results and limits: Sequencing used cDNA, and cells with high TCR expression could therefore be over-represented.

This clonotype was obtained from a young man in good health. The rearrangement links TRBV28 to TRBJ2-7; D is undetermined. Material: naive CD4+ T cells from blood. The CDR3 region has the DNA TGTGCCAGCAGTTCCAGCTCCTACGAGCAGTACTTC. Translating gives CASSSSSYEQYF.